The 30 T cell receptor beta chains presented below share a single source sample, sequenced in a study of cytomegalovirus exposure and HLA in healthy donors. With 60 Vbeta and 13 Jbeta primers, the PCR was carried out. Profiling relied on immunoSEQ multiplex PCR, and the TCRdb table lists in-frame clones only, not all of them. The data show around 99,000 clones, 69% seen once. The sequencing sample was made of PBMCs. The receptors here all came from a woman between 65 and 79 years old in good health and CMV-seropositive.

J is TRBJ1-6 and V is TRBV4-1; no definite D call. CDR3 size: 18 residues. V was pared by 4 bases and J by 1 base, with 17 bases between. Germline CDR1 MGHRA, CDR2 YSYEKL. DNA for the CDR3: TGCGCCAGCAGCCCTACAGCTGGAGGTGTGTCCTATAATTCACCCCTCCACTTT. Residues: CASSPTAGGVSYNSPLHF.

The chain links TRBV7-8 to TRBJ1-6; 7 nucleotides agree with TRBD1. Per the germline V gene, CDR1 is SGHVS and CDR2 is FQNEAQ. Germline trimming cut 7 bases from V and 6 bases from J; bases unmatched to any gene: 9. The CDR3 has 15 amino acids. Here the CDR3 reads CASKGGGQVNSPLHF. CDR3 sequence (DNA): TGTGCCAGCAAAGGGGGAGGACAGGTTAATTCACCCCTCCACTTT.

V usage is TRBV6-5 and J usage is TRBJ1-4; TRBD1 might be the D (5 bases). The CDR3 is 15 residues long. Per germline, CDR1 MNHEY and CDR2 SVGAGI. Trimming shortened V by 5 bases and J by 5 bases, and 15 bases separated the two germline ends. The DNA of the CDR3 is TGTGCCAGCAGTCGCCAGGGTGGAATAAATGAAAAACTGTTTTTT. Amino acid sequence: CASSRQGGINEKLFF.

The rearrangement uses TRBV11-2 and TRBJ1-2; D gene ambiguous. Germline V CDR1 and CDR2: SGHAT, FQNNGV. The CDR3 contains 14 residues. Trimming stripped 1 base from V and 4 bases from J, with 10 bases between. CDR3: CASSLGPVSYGYTF. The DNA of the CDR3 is TGTGCCAGCAGCTTAGGTCCGGTTTCCTATGGCTACACCTTC.

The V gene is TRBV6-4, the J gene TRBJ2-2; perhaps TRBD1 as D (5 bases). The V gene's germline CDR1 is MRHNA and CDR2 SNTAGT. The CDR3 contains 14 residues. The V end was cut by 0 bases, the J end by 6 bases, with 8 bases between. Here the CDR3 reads CASSDSSGPGELFF. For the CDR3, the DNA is TGTGCCAGCAGTGACTCGTCAGGGCCCGGGGAGCTGTTTTTT.

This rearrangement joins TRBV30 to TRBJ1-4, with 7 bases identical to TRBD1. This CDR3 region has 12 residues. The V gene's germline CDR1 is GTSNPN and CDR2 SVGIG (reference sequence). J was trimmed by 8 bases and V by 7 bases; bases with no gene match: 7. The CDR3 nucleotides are TGTGCCTATGGGACAGAAGAGGAAAAACTGTTTTTT. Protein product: CAYGTEEEKLFF.

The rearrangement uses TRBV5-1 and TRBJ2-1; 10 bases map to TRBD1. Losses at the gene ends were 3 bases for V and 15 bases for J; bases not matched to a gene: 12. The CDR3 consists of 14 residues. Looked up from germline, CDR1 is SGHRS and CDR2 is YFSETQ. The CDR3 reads CASSSENVGDRGFF. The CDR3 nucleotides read TGCGCCAGCAGCTCGGAAAATGTCGGGGACAGGGGGTTCTTC.

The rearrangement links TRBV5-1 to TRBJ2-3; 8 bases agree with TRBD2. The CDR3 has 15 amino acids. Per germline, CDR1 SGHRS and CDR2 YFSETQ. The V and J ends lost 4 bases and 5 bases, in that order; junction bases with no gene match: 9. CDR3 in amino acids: CASSPTGGREDTQYF. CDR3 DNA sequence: TGCGCCAGCAGCCCTACGGGGGGGCGGGAAGATACGCAGTATTTT.

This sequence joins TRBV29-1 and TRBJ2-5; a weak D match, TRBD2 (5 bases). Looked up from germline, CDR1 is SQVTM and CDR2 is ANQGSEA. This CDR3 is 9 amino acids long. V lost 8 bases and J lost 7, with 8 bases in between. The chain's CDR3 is CSQEGTQYF. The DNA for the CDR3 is TGCAGCCAAGAGGGGACCCAGTACTTC.

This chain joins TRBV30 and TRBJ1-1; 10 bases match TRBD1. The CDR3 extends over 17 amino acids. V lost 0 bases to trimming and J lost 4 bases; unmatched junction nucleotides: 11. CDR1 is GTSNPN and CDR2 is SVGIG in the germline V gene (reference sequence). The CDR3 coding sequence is TGTGCCTGGAGTGTACGAGGAGACAGGGGGCGGAGCACTGAAGCTTTCTTT. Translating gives CAWSVRGDRGRSTEAFF.

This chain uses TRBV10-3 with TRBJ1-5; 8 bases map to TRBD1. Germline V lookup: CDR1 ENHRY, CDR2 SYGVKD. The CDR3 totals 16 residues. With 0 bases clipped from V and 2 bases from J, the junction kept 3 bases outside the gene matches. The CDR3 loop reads CAISESQGQGNQPQHF. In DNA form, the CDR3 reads TGTGCCATCAGTGAGTCCCAGGGACAGGGCAATCAGCCCCAGCATTTT.

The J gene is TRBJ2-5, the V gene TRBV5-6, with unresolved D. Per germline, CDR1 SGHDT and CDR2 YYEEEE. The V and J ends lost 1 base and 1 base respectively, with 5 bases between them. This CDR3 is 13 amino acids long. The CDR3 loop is CASSLTRQETQYF. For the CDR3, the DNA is TGTGCCAGCAGCTTGACTCGCCAAGAGACCCAGTACTTC.

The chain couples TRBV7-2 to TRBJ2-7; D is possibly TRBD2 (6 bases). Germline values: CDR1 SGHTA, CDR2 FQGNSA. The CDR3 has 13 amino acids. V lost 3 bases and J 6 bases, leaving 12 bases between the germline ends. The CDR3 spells CASSLEGLGEQYF. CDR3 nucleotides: TGTGCCAGCAGCTTGGAGGGGCTCGGCGAGCAGTACTTC.

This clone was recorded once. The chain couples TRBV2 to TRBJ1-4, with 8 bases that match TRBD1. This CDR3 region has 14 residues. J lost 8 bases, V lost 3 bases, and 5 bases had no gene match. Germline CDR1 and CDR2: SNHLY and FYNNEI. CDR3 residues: CASSDRTGKEKLFF. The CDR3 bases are TGTGCCAGCAGTGATAGGACAGGGAAGGAAAAACTGTTTTTT.

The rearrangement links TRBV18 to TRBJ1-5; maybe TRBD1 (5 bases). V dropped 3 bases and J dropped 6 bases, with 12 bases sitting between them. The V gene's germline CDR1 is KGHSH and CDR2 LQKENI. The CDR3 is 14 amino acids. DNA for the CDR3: TGTGCCAGCTCACCTTCCGGGGGGGGTCAGCCCCAGCATTTT. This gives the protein CASSPSGGGQPQHF.

This chain's CDR3 is CASSLNGGGAGDTQYF. The CDR3 DNA follows: TGTGCCAGCAGCTTAAATGGCGGGGGGGCAGGGGATACGCAGTATTTT. The chain is built from TRBV7-2 and TRBJ2-3; 9 bases agree with TRBD2. The CDR3 loop spans 16 amino acids. The V gene's germline CDR1 is SGHTA and CDR2 FQGNSA. V trimming: 2 bases; J trimming: 6 bases; junction bases outside the gene matches: 9.

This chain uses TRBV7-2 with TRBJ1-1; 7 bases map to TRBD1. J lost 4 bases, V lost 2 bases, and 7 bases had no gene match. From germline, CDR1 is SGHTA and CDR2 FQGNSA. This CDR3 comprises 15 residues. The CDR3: CASSLRQGRGTEAFF. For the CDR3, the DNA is TGTGCCAGCAGCTTAAGACAGGGAAGGGGCACTGAAGCTTTCTTT.

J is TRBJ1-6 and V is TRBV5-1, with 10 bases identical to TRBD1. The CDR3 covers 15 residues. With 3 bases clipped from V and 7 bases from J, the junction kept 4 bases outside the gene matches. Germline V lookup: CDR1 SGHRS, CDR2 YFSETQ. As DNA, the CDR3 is TGCGCCAGCAGCTGGGGGACAGGGGAAAATTCACCCCTCCACTTT. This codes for CASSWGTGENSPLHF. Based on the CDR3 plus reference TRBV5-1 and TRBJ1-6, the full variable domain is KAGVTQTPRYLIKTRGQQVTLSCSPISGHRSVSWYQQTPGQGLQFLFEYFSETQRNKGNFPGRFSGRQFSNSRSEMNVSTLELGDSALYLCASSWGTGENSPLHFGNGTRLTVT.

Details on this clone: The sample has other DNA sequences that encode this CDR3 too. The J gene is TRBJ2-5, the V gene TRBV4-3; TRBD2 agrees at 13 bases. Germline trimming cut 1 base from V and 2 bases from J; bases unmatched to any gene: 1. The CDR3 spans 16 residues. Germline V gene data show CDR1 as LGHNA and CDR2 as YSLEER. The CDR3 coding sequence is TGCGCCAGCAGCCAAGGGACTAGCGGGGGACAAGAGACCCAGTACTTC. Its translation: CASSQGTSGGQETQYF.

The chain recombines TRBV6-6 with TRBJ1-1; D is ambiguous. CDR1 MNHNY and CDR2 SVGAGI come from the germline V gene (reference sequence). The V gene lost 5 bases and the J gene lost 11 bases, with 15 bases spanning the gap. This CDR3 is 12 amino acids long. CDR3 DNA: TGTGCCAGCAGTGCCTACGACTTGGAGGCTTTCTTT. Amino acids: CASSAYDLEAFF.

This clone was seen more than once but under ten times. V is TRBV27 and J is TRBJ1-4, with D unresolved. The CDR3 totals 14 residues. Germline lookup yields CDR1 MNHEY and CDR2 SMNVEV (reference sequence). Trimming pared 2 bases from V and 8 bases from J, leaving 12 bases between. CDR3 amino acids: CASSLVMTSEKLFF. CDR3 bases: TGTGCCAGCAGTTTAGTGATGACATCCGAAAAACTGTTTTTT. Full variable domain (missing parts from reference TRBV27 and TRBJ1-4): EAQVTQNPRYLITVTGKKLTVTCSQNMNHEYMSWYRQDPGLGLRQIYYSMNVEVTDKGDVPEGYKVSRKEKRNFPLILESPSPNQTSLYFCASSLVMTSEKLFFGSGTQLSVL.

CDR3 sequence (DNA): TGTGCCAGCGCAAGACAGGATCCCTACGAGCAGTACTTC. It translates to CASARQDPYEQYF. The chain employs TRBV7-8 and TRBJ2-7, with D maybe TRBD1 (6 bases). The germline V gene encodes CDR1 SGHVS and CDR2 FQNEAQ. CDR3 length equals 13 residues. The germline V and J ends were trimmed by 8 bases and 2 bases, with 13 bases remaining between them.

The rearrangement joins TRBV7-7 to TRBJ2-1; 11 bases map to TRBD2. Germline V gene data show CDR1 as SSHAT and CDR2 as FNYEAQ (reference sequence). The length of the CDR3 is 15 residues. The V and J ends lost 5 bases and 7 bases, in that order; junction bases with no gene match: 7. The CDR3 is CASSPGLAARNEQFF. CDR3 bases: TGTGCCAGCAGCCCGGGACTAGCGGCAAGGAATGAGCAGTTCTTC.

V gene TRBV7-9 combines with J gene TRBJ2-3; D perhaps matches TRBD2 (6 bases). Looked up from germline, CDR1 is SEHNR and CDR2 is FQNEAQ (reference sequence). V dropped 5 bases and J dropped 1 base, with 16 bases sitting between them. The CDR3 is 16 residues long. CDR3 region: CASSGVAALGTDTQYF. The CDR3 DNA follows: TGTGCCAGCAGCGGAGTAGCGGCGTTAGGCACAGATACGCAGTATTTT.

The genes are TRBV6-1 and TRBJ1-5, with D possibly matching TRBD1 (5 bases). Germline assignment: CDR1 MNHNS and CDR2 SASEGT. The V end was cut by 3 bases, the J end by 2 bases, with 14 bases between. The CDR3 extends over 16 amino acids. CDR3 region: CASSDGRIGGNQPQHF. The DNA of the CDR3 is TGTGCCAGCAGTGATGGTAGGATAGGGGGCAATCAGCCCCAGCATTTT.

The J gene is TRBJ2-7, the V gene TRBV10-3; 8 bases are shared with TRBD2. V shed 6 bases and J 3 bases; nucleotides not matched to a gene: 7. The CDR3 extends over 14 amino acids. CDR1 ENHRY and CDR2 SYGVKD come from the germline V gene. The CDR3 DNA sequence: TGTGCCATCAGGGCCCGGACTAGCATCTACGAGCAGTACTTC. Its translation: CAIRARTSIYEQYF.

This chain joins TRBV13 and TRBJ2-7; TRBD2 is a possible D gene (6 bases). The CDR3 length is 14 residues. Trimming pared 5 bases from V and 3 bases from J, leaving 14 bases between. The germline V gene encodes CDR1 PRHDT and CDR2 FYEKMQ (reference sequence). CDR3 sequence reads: CASSLAGLRYEQYF. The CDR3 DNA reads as TGTGCCAGCAGCCTCGCGGGACTCCGCTACGAGCAGTACTTC.

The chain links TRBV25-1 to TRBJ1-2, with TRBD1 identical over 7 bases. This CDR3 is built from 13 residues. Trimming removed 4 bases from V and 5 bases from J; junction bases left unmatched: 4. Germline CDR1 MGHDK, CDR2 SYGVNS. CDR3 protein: CASSAGTAYGYTF. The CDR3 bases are TGTGCCAGCAGTGCCGGGACAGCTTATGGCTACACCTTC.

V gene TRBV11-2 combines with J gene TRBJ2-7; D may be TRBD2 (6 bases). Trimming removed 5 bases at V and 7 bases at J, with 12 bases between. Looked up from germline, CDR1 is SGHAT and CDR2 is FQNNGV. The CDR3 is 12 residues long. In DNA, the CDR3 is TGTGCCAGCAGCCCGGGACTTCAGGAGCAGTACTTC. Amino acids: CASSPGLQEQYF.

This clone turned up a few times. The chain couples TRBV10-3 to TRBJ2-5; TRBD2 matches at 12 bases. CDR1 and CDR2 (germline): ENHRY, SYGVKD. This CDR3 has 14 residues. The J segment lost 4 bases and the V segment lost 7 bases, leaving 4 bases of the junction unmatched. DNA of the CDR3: TGTGCCATCACTAGCGGGGGGGCAGGAGAGACCCAGTACTTC. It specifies CAITSGGAGETQYF.